The 18 T cell receptor beta chains presented below share a single source sample, sequenced in a study of blood T cell repertoires in COVID-19. The repertoire was sequenced with immunoSEQ multiplex PCR; TCRdb's copy has only in-frame clones and lacks some. Here the sample spans some 170,000 clones, 65% to 80% being singletons. Material for sequencing was peripheral blood. These receptors were taken from a man between 60 and 70 years old with acute or convalescent COVID-19.

A single count supports this clone. The chain recombines TRBV7-8 with TRBJ1-1, with D maybe TRBD1 (5 bases). Between the trimmed V and J ends, which lost 4 bases and 3 bases, there was a span of 15 bases. The CDR3 has 15 amino acids. Germline V gene lookup returns CDR1 SGHVS and CDR2 FQNEAQ. This CDR3 reads CASSSWMRGDTEAFF. Written as DNA, the CDR3 is TGTGCCAGCAGCTCCTGGATGCGGGGGGACACTGAAGCTTTCTTT.

This clone was detected a few times. The J gene is TRBJ1-6, the V gene TRBV2; TRBD1 aligns across 11 bases. The length of the CDR3 is 16 residues. Germline loops: CDR1 SNHLY, CDR2 FYNNEI. The V gene end was trimmed by 7 bases and the J gene end by 9 bases; junction bases not matched to a gene: 11. This chain's CDR3 is CASNLNNGQGASPLHF. The CDR3 DNA follows: TGTGCCAGCAACTTAAACAATGGACAGGGGGCTTCACCCCTCCACTTT.

The chain is built from TRBV13 and TRBJ1-3, with D unresolved. V was cut by 2 bases and J by 4 bases, with 6 bases left in between. This CDR3 has 13 residues. Germline loops: CDR1 PRHDT, CDR2 FYEKMQ (reference sequence). The CDR3 DNA reads as TGTGCCAGCAGCTTATCCGTCGGAAACACCATATATTTT. Protein: CASSLSVGNTIYF. Full variable domain (missing parts from reference TRBV13 and TRBJ1-3): AAGVIQSPRHLIKEKRETATLKCYPIPRHDTVYWYQQGPGQDPQFLISFYEKMQSDKGSIPDRFSAQQFSDYHSELNMSSLELGDSALYFCASSLSVGNTIYFGEGSWLTVV.

This clone was observed a handful of times. The rearrangement links TRBV12-3 or TRBV12-4 to TRBJ2-2; tentative D call: TRBD1 (5 bases). The CDR3 totals 13 residues. Trimming removed 4 bases at V and 9 bases at J, with 12 bases between. In DNA, the CDR3 is TGTGCCAGCAGTTCGTCAGGGTCGAGGGAGCTGTTTTTT. Translation gives CASSSSGSRELFF.

The chain links TRBV18 to TRBJ2-5; D gene ambiguous. The CDR3 contains 14 residues. V was shortened by 5 bases and J by 4 bases, with 14 bases between the two germline ends. Germline CDR1 and CDR2: KGHSH and LQKENI. The DNA for the CDR3 is TGTGCCAGCTCATCGGGTCCCCCCCCAGAGACCCAGTACTTC. Its translation: CASSSGPPPETQYF.

The chain uses TRBV9 and TRBJ2-1; 12 positions agree with TRBD2. Germline trimming cut 0 bases from V and 6 bases from J; bases unmatched to any gene: 10. CDR3 length equals 18 residues. The germline V gene encodes CDR1 SGDLS and CDR2 YYNGEE. The CDR3 here is CASSVGHGLAGGPNEQFF. CDR3 bases: TGTGCCAGCAGCGTAGGACATGGTCTAGCGGGGGGGCCCAATGAGCAGTTCTTC.

V usage is TRBV6-1 and J usage is TRBJ2-2; 8 bases align to TRBD2. The V gene end was trimmed by 0 bases and the J gene end by 5 bases; junction bases not matched to a gene: 8. Germline CDR1 and CDR2: MNHNS and SASEGT. This CDR3 contains 17 residues. The CDR3 DNA follows: TGTGCCAGCAGTGAAGCGCTAACCGGGGGGGCGACCGGGGAGCTGTTTTTT. Amino acid sequence: CASSEALTGGATGELFF.

The chain employs TRBV6-6 and TRBJ1-5; D possibly corresponds to TRBD1 (6 bases). The germline V gene has CDR1 MNHNY and CDR2 SVGAGI (reference sequence). This CDR3 comprises 14 residues. Trimming removed 6 bases at V and 0 bases at J, with 9 bases between. This CDR3 is CASSGQNSNQPQHF. The CDR3 bases are TGTGCCAGCAGCGGACAGAATAGCAATCAGCCCCAGCATTTT.

The chain has TRBV5-1 and TRBJ1-1; possibly TRBD1 for D (6 bases). The CDR3 runs to 14 residues. The V gene lost 2 bases and the J gene lost 5 bases, with 13 bases spanning the gap. Germline V gene lookup returns CDR1 SGHRS and CDR2 YFSETQ. The CDR3 sequence is CASSFQQGNTEAFF. CDR3 nucleotides: TGCGCCAGCAGCTTCCAACAGGGAAATACTGAAGCTTTCTTT.

The V call is TRBV2, the J call TRBJ2-7; tentative D call: TRBD1 (5 bases). There are 15 residues in the CDR3. V lost 4 bases and J 0 bases, leaving 13 bases between the germline ends. CDR1 SNHLY and CDR2 FYNNEI come from the germline V gene. CDR3 residues: CASSGDSESSYEQYF. The CDR3 DNA reads TGTGCCAGCAGTGGAGACAGTGAAAGCTCCTACGAGCAGTACTTC.

V usage is TRBV11-2 and J usage is TRBJ1-1; TRBD1 might be the D (6 bases). Germline V gives CDR1 SGHAT, CDR2 FQNNGV. This CDR3 region has 14 residues. V was shortened by 5 bases and J by 7 bases, with 17 bases between the two germline ends. The CDR3 nucleotides are TGTGCCAGCAGCGGATTTTACAGGGCTCTTGAAGCTTTCTTT. It yields the protein CASSGFYRALEAFF. Looking up the rest from reference TRBV11-2 and TRBJ1-1 gives the full variable domain: EAGVAQSPRYKIIEKRQSVAFWCNPISGHATLYWYQQILGQGPKLLIQFQNNGVVDDSQLPKDRFSAERLKGVDSTLKIQPAKLEDSAVYLCASSGFYRALEAFFGQGTRLTVV.

This clone appeared once. CDR3 nucleotides: TGCAGCGTCACCCCCCGGGACAGCGGGCAAGAGACCCAGTACTTC. This translates into CSVTPRDSGQETQYF. The V call is TRBV29-1, the J call TRBJ2-5, with D possibly being TRBD1 (7 bases). CDR3 size: 15 residues. The V end was cut by 6 bases, the J end by 2 bases, with 19 bases between. CDR1 and CDR2 from the germline V gene are SQVTM and ANQGSEA.

V usage is TRBV5-1 and J usage is TRBJ1-1, with D uncertain. CDR1 SGHRS and CDR2 YFSETQ come from the germline V gene. This CDR3 has 14 amino acids. Trimming took 1 base from V and 0 from J, leaving 7 bases between them. The CDR3 DNA reads TGCGCCAGCAGCTTGACAGTTATGAACACTGAAGCTTTCTTT. Translated, it gives CASSLTVMNTEAFF.

The CDR3 DNA sequence: TGTGCCACCAGTGAAGGGGCCAATAACTATGGCTACACCTTC. Translating gives CATSEGANNYGYTF. The chain joins TRBV24-1 to TRBJ1-2, with D perhaps matching TRBD1 (5 bases). V lost 4 bases and J 1 base, leaving 9 bases between the germline ends. CDR3 length equals 14 residues. Germline CDR1 is KGHDR and CDR2 is SFDVKD.

The chain has TRBV6-5 and TRBJ2-5; maybe TRBD2 (6 bases). The CDR3 length is 15 residues. Germline CDR1 is MNHEY and CDR2 is SVGAGI. With 5 bases removed from V and 5 bases from J, the gap between germline ends came to 18 bases. The CDR3 here is CASSQRDWPGETQYF. In DNA, the CDR3 is TGTGCCAGCAGTCAACGGGACTGGCCAGGGGAGACCCAGTACTTC.

V and J are TRBV24-1 and TRBJ1-2; D gene unclear. Trimming took off 5 bases at V and 8 bases at J, with 14 bases between the two ends. Germline V lookup: CDR1 KGHDR, CDR2 SFDVKD. The CDR3 sequence is 13 residues long. The CDR3 DNA is TGTGCCACCAGTGGAATCGAGATCGGGGGCTACACCTTC. The encoded protein is CATSGIEIGGYTF.

The chain links TRBV4-1 to TRBJ1-2; the match to TRBD1 covers 7 bases. Trimming removed 4 bases from V and 2 bases from J; junction bases left unmatched: 7. The CDR3 is 15 amino acids. Germline V CDR1 and CDR2: MGHRA, YSYEKL. The CDR3 sequence is CASSLGTVGNYGYTF. CDR3 DNA sequence: TGCGCCAGCAGCCTCGGGACAGTGGGCAACTATGGCTACACCTTC.

The chain joins TRBV10-3 to TRBJ2-1; 11 bases line up with TRBD2. Germline values: CDR1 ENHRY, CDR2 SYGVKD. V lost 3 bases, J lost 4 bases, and 5 bases stayed unmatched. The CDR3 length is 16 residues. The CDR3 loop reads CAISEASGGLYNEQFF. CDR3 in DNA: TGTGCCATCAGTGAAGCTAGCGGGGGGCTATACAATGAGCAGTTCTTC.